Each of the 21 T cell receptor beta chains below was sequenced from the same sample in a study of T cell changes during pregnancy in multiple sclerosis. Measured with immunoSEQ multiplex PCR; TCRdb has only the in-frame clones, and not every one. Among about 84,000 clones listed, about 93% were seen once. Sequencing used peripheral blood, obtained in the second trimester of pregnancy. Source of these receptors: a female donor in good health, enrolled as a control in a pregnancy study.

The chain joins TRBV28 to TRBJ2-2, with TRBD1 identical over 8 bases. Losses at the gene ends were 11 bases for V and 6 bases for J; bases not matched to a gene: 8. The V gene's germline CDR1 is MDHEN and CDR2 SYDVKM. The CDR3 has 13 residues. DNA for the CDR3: TGTGCCGCCAGAAACAGGGGGTCCGGGGAGCTGTTTTTT. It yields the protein CAARNRGSGELFF.

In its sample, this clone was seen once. The CDR3 region has the DNA TGTGCCAGCAGTTTCTTGCGTCCTGCGGGGCGTGAGCAGTTCTTC. It is translated as CASSFLRPAGREQFF. The chain is built from TRBV28 and TRBJ2-1; D possibly corresponds to TRBD2 (6 bases). The germline V gene has CDR1 MDHEN and CDR2 SYDVKM. The CDR3 contains 15 residues. The V end was cut by 3 bases, the J end by 9 bases, with 18 bases between.

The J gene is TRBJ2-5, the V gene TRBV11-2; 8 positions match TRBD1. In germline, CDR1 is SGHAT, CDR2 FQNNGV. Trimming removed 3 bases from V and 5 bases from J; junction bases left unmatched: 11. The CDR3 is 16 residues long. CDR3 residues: CASSFLPPGGGETQYF. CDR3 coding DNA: TGTGCCAGCAGCTTCCTCCCCCCAGGGGGCGGTGAGACCCAGTACTTC.

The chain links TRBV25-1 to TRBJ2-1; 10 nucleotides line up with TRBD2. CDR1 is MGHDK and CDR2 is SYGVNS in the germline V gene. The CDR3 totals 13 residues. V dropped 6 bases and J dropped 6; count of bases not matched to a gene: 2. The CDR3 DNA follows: TGTGCCAGCAGATTAGCGGGAGGCAATGAGCAGTTCTTC. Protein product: CASRLAGGNEQFF.

CDR3 region: CASSGGSYEQYF. The CDR3 DNA follows: TGTGCCAGCAGCGGGGGCAGTTACGAGCAGTACTTC. V and J are TRBV5-6 and TRBJ2-7; TRBD1 is a possible D gene (6 bases). The CDR3 sequence is 12 residues long. Trimming left V 4 bases short and J 4 bases short, with 9 bases between. The V gene's germline CDR1 is SGHDT and CDR2 YYEEEE.

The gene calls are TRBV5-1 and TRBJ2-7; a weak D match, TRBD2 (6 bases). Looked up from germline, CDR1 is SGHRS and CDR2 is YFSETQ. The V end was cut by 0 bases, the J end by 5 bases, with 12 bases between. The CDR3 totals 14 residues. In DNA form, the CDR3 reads TGCGCCAGCAGCTTGGGGGTAGCGGCGGACGAGCAGTACTTC. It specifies CASSLGVAADEQYF.

CDR3 sequence (DNA): TGTGCCAGCAGTCCCGACAGTACAGATACGCAGTATTTT. It translates to CASSPDSTDTQYF. The rearrangement links TRBV2 to TRBJ2-3; tentatively, D is TRBD1 (5 bases). The ends were cut back, 5 bases at V and 3 bases at J, with 9 bases in the middle. CDR3 size: 13 residues. Germline CDR1 SNHLY, CDR2 FYNNEI.

CDR3 protein: CASSLRLSNTEAFF. The CDR3 nucleotides are TGTGCCAGCAGCCTTCGGTTGAGCAACACTGAAGCTTTCTTT. This chain uses TRBV7-8 with TRBJ1-1; no clear D gene. Trimming left V 5 bases short and J 2 bases short, with 12 bases between. This CDR3 spans 14 amino acids. The germline V gene has CDR1 SGHVS and CDR2 FQNEAQ.

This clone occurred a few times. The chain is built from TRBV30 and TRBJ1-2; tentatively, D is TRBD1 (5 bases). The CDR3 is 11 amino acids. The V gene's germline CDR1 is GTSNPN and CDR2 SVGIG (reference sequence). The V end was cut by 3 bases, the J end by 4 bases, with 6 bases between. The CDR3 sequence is CAWSQGYGYTF. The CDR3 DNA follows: TGTGCCTGGAGCCAGGGCTATGGCTACACCTTC.

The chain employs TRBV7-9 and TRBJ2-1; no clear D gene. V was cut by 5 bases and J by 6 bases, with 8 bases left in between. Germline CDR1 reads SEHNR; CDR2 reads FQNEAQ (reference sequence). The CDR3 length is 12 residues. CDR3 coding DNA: TGTGCCAGCAGCCCCGCAGGCAATGAGCAGTTCTTC. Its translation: CASSPAGNEQFF.

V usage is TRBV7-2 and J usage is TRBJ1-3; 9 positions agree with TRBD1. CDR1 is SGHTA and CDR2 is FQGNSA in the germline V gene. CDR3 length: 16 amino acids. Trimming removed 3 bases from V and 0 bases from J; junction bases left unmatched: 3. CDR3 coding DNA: TGTGCCAGCAGCTTGGACAGGGGCCCCTCTGGAAACACCATATATTTT. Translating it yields CASSLDRGPSGNTIYF.

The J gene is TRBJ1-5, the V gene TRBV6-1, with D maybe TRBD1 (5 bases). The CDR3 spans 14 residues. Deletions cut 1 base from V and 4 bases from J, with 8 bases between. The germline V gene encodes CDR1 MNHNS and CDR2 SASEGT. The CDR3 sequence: CASSEGAGNQPQHF. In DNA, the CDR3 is TGTGCCAGCAGTGAAGGGGCAGGGAATCAGCCCCAGCATTTT.

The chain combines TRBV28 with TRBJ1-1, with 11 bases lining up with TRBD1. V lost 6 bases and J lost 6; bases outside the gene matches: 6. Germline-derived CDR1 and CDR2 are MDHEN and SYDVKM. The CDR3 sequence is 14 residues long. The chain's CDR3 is CASRRGTGGSEAFF. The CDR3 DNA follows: TGTGCCAGCAGACGTGGGACAGGGGGGTCTGAAGCTTTCTTT. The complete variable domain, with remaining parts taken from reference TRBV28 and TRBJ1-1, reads DVKVTQSSRYLVKRTGEKVFLECVQDMDHENMFWYRQDPGLGLRLIYFSYDVKMKEKGDIPEGYSVSREKKERFSLILESASTNQTSMYLCASRRGTGGSEAFFGQGTRLTVV.

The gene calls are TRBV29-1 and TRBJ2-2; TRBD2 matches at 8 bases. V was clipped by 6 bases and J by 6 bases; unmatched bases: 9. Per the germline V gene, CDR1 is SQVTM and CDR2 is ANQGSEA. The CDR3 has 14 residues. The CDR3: CSVLEAGGAGELFF. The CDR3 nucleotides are TGCAGCGTCCTAGAGGCGGGAGGAGCCGGGGAGCTGTTTTTT.

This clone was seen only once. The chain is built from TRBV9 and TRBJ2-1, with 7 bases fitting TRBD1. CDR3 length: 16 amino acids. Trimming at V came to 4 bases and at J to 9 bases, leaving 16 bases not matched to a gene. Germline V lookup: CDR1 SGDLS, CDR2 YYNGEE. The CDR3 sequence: CASSPTGDGTISEQFF. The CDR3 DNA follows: TGTGCCAGCAGCCCTACAGGGGACGGGACGATTTCTGAGCAGTTCTTC.

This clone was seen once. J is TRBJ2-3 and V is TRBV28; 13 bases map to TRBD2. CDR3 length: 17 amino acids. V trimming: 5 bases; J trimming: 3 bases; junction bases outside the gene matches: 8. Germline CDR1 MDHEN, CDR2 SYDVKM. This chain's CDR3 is CASSTNLGLAGTDTQYF. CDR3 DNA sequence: TGTGCCAGCAGTACAAACCTGGGACTAGCGGGGACAGATACGCAGTATTTT.

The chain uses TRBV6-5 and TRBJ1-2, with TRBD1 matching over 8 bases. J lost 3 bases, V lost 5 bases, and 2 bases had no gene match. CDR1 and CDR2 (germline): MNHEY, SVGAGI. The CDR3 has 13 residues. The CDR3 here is CASSRGQDYGYTF. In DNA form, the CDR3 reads TGTGCCAGCAGTCGGGGACAGGACTATGGCTACACCTTC.

This chain's CDR3 is CASSGWDSVETQYF. CDR3 in DNA: TGTGCCAGCAGTGGATGGGACTCCGTTGAGACCCAGTACTTC. The V and J genes are TRBV25-1 and TRBJ2-5, with D perhaps matching TRBD2 (6 bases). Germline V gives CDR1 MGHDK, CDR2 SYGVNS. Trimming shortened V by 4 bases and J by 5 bases, and 14 bases separated the two germline ends. The length of the CDR3 is 14 residues.

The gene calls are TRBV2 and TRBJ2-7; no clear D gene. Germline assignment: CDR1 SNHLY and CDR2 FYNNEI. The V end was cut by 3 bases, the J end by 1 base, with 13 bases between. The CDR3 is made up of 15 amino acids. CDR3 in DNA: TGTGCCAGCAGTGATTTGCTAGGTCGTTCCTACGAGCAGTACTTC. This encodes CASSDLLGRSYEQYF.

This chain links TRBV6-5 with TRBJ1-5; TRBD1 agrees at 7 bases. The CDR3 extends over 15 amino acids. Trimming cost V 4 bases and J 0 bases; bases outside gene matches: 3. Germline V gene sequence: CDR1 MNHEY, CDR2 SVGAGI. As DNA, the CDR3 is TGTGCCAGCAGTTTGACAGGGCGTAGCAATCAGCCCCAGCATTTT. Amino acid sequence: CASSLTGRSNQPQHF.

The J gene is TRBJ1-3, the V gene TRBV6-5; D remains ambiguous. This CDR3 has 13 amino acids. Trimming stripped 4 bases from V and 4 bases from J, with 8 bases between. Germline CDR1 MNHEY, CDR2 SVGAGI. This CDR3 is CASSSTGGNTIYF. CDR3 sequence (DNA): TGTGCCAGCAGTTCAACCGGGGGAAACACCATATATTTT.